The 19 T cell receptor beta chains below come from one sample, sequenced in a study of radiation and T cells in renal cell carcinoma. Documented time point: blood 4 weeks post-SBRT, at nephrectomy. The treatment is: 15 Gy SBRT to primary tumor, nephrectomy 4 weeks later. Method: immunoSEQ multiplex PCR; TCRdb's copy keeps in-frame clones and lacks some. In the table there are just under 150,000 clones, less than 90% of which are singletons. The sample here was blood, taken from a patient whose treatment included radiotherapy and nephrectomy. The receptors originated from a woman in her 50s with renal cell carcinoma.

This clone was recorded once. Germline is not matched at one junction end, which may reflect a read error. The V call is TRBV4-1, the J call TRBJ1-1; D is ambiguous. Germline CDR1 is MGHRA and CDR2 is YSYEKL. The CDR3 covers 16 residues. The CDR3 coding sequence is TGTGCCAGCAGCTTGCGGCCTGGGTGGAGGGACACTGAAGCTTTCTTT. Translating it yields CASSLRPGWRDTEAFF.

The genes are TRBV5-1 and TRBJ1-4; perhaps TRBD1 as D (6 bases). The CDR3 is made up of 16 amino acids. From germline, CDR1 is SGHRS and CDR2 YFSETQ. V lost 4 bases, J lost 2 bases, and 15 bases lay in between. The CDR3 is CASSAEGGETNEKLFF. In DNA, the CDR3 is TGCGCCAGCAGCGCCGAGGGGGGTGAGACTAATGAAAAACTGTTTTTT.

This sequence joins TRBV7-2 and TRBJ2-7, with 7 positions matching TRBD2. Germline loops: CDR1 SGHTA, CDR2 FQGNSA. Germline trimming cut 2 bases from V and 0 bases from J; bases unmatched to any gene: 4. The CDR3 runs 15 residues. The CDR3 is CASSLMGGSSYEQYF. The CDR3 DNA reads TGTGCCAGCAGCTTAATGGGCGGGAGCTCCTACGAGCAGTACTTC.

This clone was seen more than once but under ten times. V usage is TRBV5-1 and J usage is TRBJ1-3, with D hard to call. Germline V gene sequence: CDR1 SGHRS, CDR2 YFSETQ. Trimming removed 1 base from V and 4 bases from J, with 15 bases in between. This CDR3 region has 16 residues. CDR3 residues: CASSLTGALRGNTIYF. The CDR3 region has the DNA TGCGCCAGCAGCTTGACGGGCGCATTGAGAGGAAACACCATATATTTT.

In its sample, this clone was seen a few times. V usage is TRBV9 and J usage is TRBJ1-6; D call uncertain. V was shortened by 3 bases and J by 9 bases, with 10 bases between the two germline ends. Germline CDR1 and CDR2: SGDLS and YYNGEE. CDR3 size: 13 residues. CDR3: CASSEDWGSPLHF. For the CDR3, the DNA is TGTGCCAGCAGCGAAGATTGGGGTTCACCCCTCCACTTT. Full variable domain (remainder filled in from reference TRBV9 and TRBJ1-6): DSGVTQTPKHLITATGQRVTLRCSPRSGDLSVYWYQQSLDQGLQFLIQYYNGEERAKGNILERFSAQQFPDLHSELNLSSLELGDSALYFCASSEDWGSPLHFGNGTRLTVT.

The rearrangement joins TRBV2 to TRBJ1-5, with 12 nucleotides matching TRBD1. The ends lost 4 bases at V and 4 bases at J; junction bases unmatched: 8. Germline CDR1 and CDR2: SNHLY and FYNNEI. The CDR3 has 17 amino acids. CDR3 region: CASSGGTGGEWNQPQHF. The CDR3 bases are TGTGCCAGCAGTGGGGGGACAGGGGGCGAATGGAATCAGCCCCAGCATTTT.

The gene calls are TRBV9 and TRBJ2-1, with 9 bases matching TRBD1. V shed 3 bases and J 3 bases; nucleotides not matched to a gene: 7. The CDR3 extends over 16 amino acids. CDR1 and CDR2 (germline): SGDLS, YYNGEE. The CDR3 DNA reads as TGTGCCAGCAGCGCACAACAGGGGGCCTTCTACAATGAGCAGTTCTTC. This encodes CASSAQQGAFYNEQFF.

This chain connects TRBV5-1 to TRBJ2-7; perhaps TRBD2 as D (6 bases). The CDR3 has 15 amino acids. Germline V gene data show CDR1 as SGHRS and CDR2 as YFSETQ. V was pared by 2 bases and J by 0 bases, with 12 bases between. The CDR3 nucleotides read TGCGCCAGCAGCTTTAGCGGAGCCAGCTCCTACGAGCAGTACTTC. It specifies CASSFSGASSYEQYF.

In its sample, this clone was seen a few times. This chain uses TRBV7-2 with TRBJ2-3; D may match TRBD1 or TRBD2 (6 bases each). Trimming pared 6 bases from V and 5 bases from J, leaving 18 bases between. The CDR3 is 15 amino acids. Germline CDR1 reads SGHTA; CDR2 reads FQGNSA. Here the CDR3 reads CASSPPRGRQDTQYF. The CDR3 DNA reads TGTGCCAGCAGTCCCCCCCGGGGGCGCCAAGATACGCAGTATTTT.

The rearrangement uses TRBV30 and TRBJ2-5; D remains unclear. The length of the CDR3 is 12 residues. Germline V CDR1 and CDR2: GTSNPN, SVGIG (reference sequence). The ends were cut back, 5 bases at V and 8 bases at J, with 15 bases in the middle. DNA for the CDR3: TGTGCCTGGGGTCAGCTCCGTGGAACCCAGTACTTC. Residues: CAWGQLRGTQYF.

V is TRBV28 and J is TRBJ2-5, with 8 nucleotides matching TRBD2. Germline V gene lookup returns CDR1 MDHEN and CDR2 SYDVKM. The length of the CDR3 is 15 residues. V lost 7 bases, J lost 5 bases, and 12 bases stayed unmatched. CDR3 sequence: CASIPGGRTGETQYF. Written as DNA, the CDR3 is TGTGCCAGCATCCCCGGCGGGAGGACGGGGGAGACCCAGTACTTC. Filled out from reference TRBV28 and TRBJ2-5, the complete variable domain reads DVKVTQSSRYLVKRTGEKVFLECVQDMDHENMFWYRQDPGLGLRLIYFSYDVKMKEKGDIPEGYSVSREKKERFSLILESASTNQTSMYLCASIPGGRTGETQYFGPGTRLLVL.

The chain uses TRBV29-1 and TRBJ2-5, with 8 bases matching TRBD2. Germline CDR1 SQVTM, CDR2 ANQGSEA. The CDR3 runs to 14 residues. The CDR3, as DNA: TGCAGTATGTCTGACGGGGGGGTCCAAGAGACCCAGTACTTC. Translated, it gives CSMSDGGVQETQYF.

The CDR3 bases are TGTGCCAGCAGCTCTGGGGCCTCCACAGATACGCAGTATTTT. Amino acid sequence: CASSSGASTDTQYF. The chain links TRBV7-8 to TRBJ2-3; weak D call: TRBD1 (5 bases). Looked up from germline, CDR1 is SGHVS and CDR2 is FQNEAQ. V lost 4 bases to trimming and J lost 2 bases, with 10 bases between them. CDR3 length equals 14 residues.

The V call is TRBV14, the J call TRBJ2-1; D remains unclear. CDR1 is SGHDN and CDR2 is FVKESK in the germline V gene. CDR3 size: 13 residues. V dropped 1 base and J dropped 9 bases, with 10 bases sitting between them. This CDR3 is CASSQVPLGEQFF. The CDR3, as DNA: TGTGCCAGCAGCCAAGTCCCCTTAGGTGAGCAGTTCTTC.

V and J are TRBV4-3 and TRBJ1-5, with no clear D. The V and J ends lost 1 base and 1 base respectively, with 11 bases between them. Germline-derived CDR1 and CDR2 are LGHNA and YSLEER. The CDR3 is made up of 16 amino acids. CDR3 DNA sequence: TGCGCCAGCAGCCAAGCTCCGGGCTTGAGCAATCAGCCCCAGCATTTT. This encodes CASSQAPGLSNQPQHF.

This sequence joins TRBV5-6 and TRBJ2-7; D perhaps matches TRBD2 (5 bases). From germline, CDR1 is SGHDT and CDR2 YYEEEE. The germline V and J ends were trimmed by 5 bases and 7 bases, with 10 bases remaining between them. The CDR3 totals 11 residues. The CDR3, as DNA: TGTGCCAGCAGTAGGGAGCGGGAGCAGTACTTC. This encodes CASSREREQYF. Filled out from reference TRBV5-6 and TRBJ2-7, the complete variable domain reads DAGVTQSPTHLIKTRGQQVTLRCSPKSGHDTVSWYQQALGQGPQFIFQYYEEEERQRGNFPDRFSGHQFPNYSSELNVNALLLGDSALYLCASSREREQYFGPGTRLTVT.

The genes are TRBV7-9 and TRBJ2-1; 9 bases are shared with TRBD1. The CDR3 totals 14 residues. CDR1 SEHNR and CDR2 FQNEAQ come from the germline V gene (reference sequence). Trimming at V came to 1 base and at J to 8 bases, leaving 3 bases not matched to a gene. The CDR3 region is CASSLVGQGHEQFF. DNA for the CDR3: TGTGCCAGCAGCTTAGTGGGACAGGGTCATGAGCAGTTCTTC.

The chain has TRBV27 and TRBJ2-3; 7 bases match TRBD1. Trimming at V came to 2 bases and at J to 1 base, leaving 9 bases not matched to a gene. CDR1 and CDR2 (germline): MNHEY, SMNVEV (reference sequence). This CDR3 spans 17 amino acids. The CDR3 region has the DNA TGTGCCAGCAGTTTAACGGGACAGCCAAGTCGCACAGATACGCAGTATTTT. Amino acid sequence: CASSLTGQPSRTDTQYF.

The chain joins TRBV5-1 to TRBJ2-2; a possible D gene is TRBD2 (5 bases). The CDR3 loop spans 15 amino acids. Per germline, CDR1 SGHRS and CDR2 YFSETQ. The V end lost 4 bases, the J end lost 4 bases, and 14 bases lay between the germline ends. The CDR3 loop reads CASSPRVEGTGELFF. The CDR3 nucleotides are TGCGCCAGCAGCCCTCGAGTTGAGGGCACCGGGGAGCTGTTTTTT.